The 21 T cell receptor beta chains in this list originate from one sample, sequenced in a study of memory CD4+ T cells and cytomegalovirus serostatus. Single viable CD3+CD4+CD8-CD45RO+ cells were sorted as the memory CD4+ T cells. Here immunoSEQ multiplex PCR was the method, and the copy in TCRdb shows in-frame clones only, minus some. The sample contains some 29,000 clones, about three quarters of which appear only once. The specimen sequenced was memory CD4+ T cells from blood. The receptor set was obtained from an adult in good health and CMV-seronegative. Some clones in this sample may be carry-over from other donors' samples.

The genes are TRBV4-1 and TRBJ1-1; 10 bases are shared with TRBD1. The CDR3 length is 16 residues. Germline V gives CDR1 MGHRA, CDR2 YSYEKL. The J segment lost 4 bases and the V segment lost 6 bases, leaving 11 bases of the junction unmatched. DNA for the CDR3: TGCGCCAGCAGGACGCAGCCTGGACAGGGGGGCACTGAAGCTTTCTTT. Translating it yields CASRTQPGQGGTEAFF.

This clone showed up just once. The chain links TRBV4-3 to TRBJ1-4; tentatively, D is TRBD1 (6 bases). Trimming took off 4 bases at V and 7 bases at J, with 13 bases between the two ends. CDR3 length equals 14 residues. The germline gives CDR1 LGHNA, CDR2 YSLEER. The CDR3 region has the DNA TGCGCCAGCAGCCGCGGGGGGGCGGGTGAAAAACTGTTTTTT. As protein: CASSRGGAGEKLFF.

The V and J genes are TRBV7-2 and TRBJ1-6; tentative D call: TRBD1 (6 bases). Germline values: CDR1 SGHTA, CDR2 FQGNSA. The CDR3 consists of 17 residues. Trimming took 5 bases from V and 7 from J, leaving 21 bases between them. The chain's CDR3 is CASSPRMGALRNSPLHF. DNA for the CDR3: TGTGCCAGCAGCCCTAGGATGGGGGCTCTGCGGAATTCACCCCTCCACTTT. Filled out from reference TRBV7-2 and TRBJ1-6, the complete variable domain reads GAGVSQSPSNKVTEKGKDVELRCDPISGHTALYWYRQSLGQGLEFLIYFQGNSAPDKSGLPSDRFSAERTGGSVSTLTIQRTQQEDSAVYLCASSPRMGALRNSPLHFGNGTRLTVT.

This clone was counted once. The chain recombines TRBV4-3 with TRBJ1-1; 8 positions match TRBD1. CDR1 and CDR2 from the germline V gene are LGHNA and YSLEER. The CDR3 is made up of 16 amino acids. V lost 0 bases, J lost 4 bases, and 7 bases stayed unmatched. The CDR3: CASSQDYRQGATEAFF. For the CDR3, the DNA is TGCGCCAGCAGCCAAGATTATCGGCAGGGGGCCACTGAAGCTTTCTTT.

V usage is TRBV6-5 and J usage is TRBJ1-2; TRBD1 matches 8 bases. Germline trimming cut 2 bases from V and 0 bases from J; bases unmatched to any gene: 5. The CDR3 length is 16 residues. Per the germline V gene, CDR1 is MNHEY and CDR2 is SVGAGI. The chain's CDR3 is CASSYRGRGPNYGYTF. The CDR3 bases are TGTGCCAGCAGTTACCGGGGCAGGGGGCCTAACTATGGCTACACCTTC.

The chain joins TRBV11-2 to TRBJ1-2, with D hard to call. The CDR3 totals 12 residues. The germline gives CDR1 SGHAT, CDR2 FQNNGV. V was pared by 5 bases and J by 7 bases, with 11 bases between. The CDR3 protein is CASSEIGVGYTF. As DNA, the CDR3 is TGTGCCAGCAGCGAAATAGGCGTTGGCTACACCTTC.

This rearrangement joins TRBV7-2 to TRBJ2-5; D uncertain. There are 16 residues in the CDR3. Trimming cost V 5 bases and J 0 bases, with 16 bases left between them. Germline V gives CDR1 SGHTA, CDR2 FQGNSA. The CDR3 coding sequence is TGTGCCAGCAGCCGAACAGCAACTATGAACCAAGAGACCCAGTACTTC. Amino acid sequence: CASSRTATMNQETQYF.

This chain joins TRBV4-1 and TRBJ1-6; 7 nucleotides agree with TRBD1. V lost 3 bases, J lost 2 bases, and 4 bases stayed unmatched. CDR3 length equals 16 residues. Germline-derived CDR1 and CDR2 are MGHRA and YSYEKL. The CDR3 loop is CASSQIDRAYNSPLHF. DNA of the CDR3: TGCGCCAGCAGCCAGATCGACAGGGCCTATAATTCACCCCTCCACTTT.

V and J are TRBV29-1 and TRBJ1-2; unclear D gene. The CDR3 has 12 amino acids. V was shortened by 2 bases and J by 4 bases, with 8 bases between the two germline ends. The germline CDR1 and CDR2 sequences are SQVTM and ANQGSEA. CDR3 DNA sequence: TGCAGCGTTGAACCGGGCCCCTATGGCTACACCTTC. Its translation is CSVEPGPYGYTF. Filled out from reference TRBV29-1 and TRBJ1-2, the complete variable domain reads SAVISQKPSRDICQRGTSLTIQCQVDSQVTMMFWYRQQPGQSLTLIATANQGSEATYESGFVIDKFPISRPNLTFSTLTVSNMSPEDSSIYLCSVEPGPYGYTFGSGTRLTVV.

This clone has more than one count but fewer than ten. The chain uses TRBV2 and TRBJ1-1; 8 positions match TRBD1. J was trimmed by 1 base and V by 8 bases; bases with no gene match: 3. The CDR3 loop spans 13 amino acids. Per germline, CDR1 SNHLY and CDR2 FYNNEI. CDR3 sequence: CASDGQGNTEAFF. CDR3 sequence (DNA): TGTGCCAGCGACGGACAGGGGAACACTGAAGCTTTCTTT. Combining the CDR3 with reference TRBV2 and TRBJ1-1 gives the whole variable domain EPEVTQTPSHQVTQMGQEVILRCVPISNHLYFYWYRQILGQKVEFLVSFYNNEISEKSEIFDDQFSVERPDGSNFTLKIRSTKLEDSAMYFCASDGQGNTEAFFGQGTRLTVV.

The rearrangement uses TRBV28 and TRBJ2-7; 8 nucleotides match TRBD1. J gave up 0 bases and V 8 bases, and 9 bases lay outside the gene matches. CDR3 size: 15 residues. CDR1 and CDR2 from the germline V gene are MDHEN and SYDVKM. The CDR3 here is CASGRDRPSSYEQYF. The DNA for the CDR3 is TGTGCCAGCGGCCGGGACAGGCCTAGCTCCTACGAGCAGTACTTC.

The J gene is TRBJ2-7, the V gene TRBV7-2; 8 bases fit TRBD1. Losses at the gene ends were 4 bases for V and 5 bases for J; bases not matched to a gene: 4. This CDR3 is built from 13 residues. CDR1 is SGHTA and CDR2 is FQGNSA in the germline V gene. This CDR3 reads CASSWRQGNEQYF. In nucleotides, the CDR3 is TGTGCCAGCAGCTGGAGACAGGGGAACGAGCAGTACTTC.

In this sample, this clone turned up a few times. This sequence joins TRBV18 and TRBJ1-1; D not certain. This CDR3 is 15 amino acids long. The germline V gene encodes CDR1 KGHSH and CDR2 LQKENI. V was trimmed by 0 bases and J by 1 base, leaving 9 bases between them. The CDR3 region is CASSPPTTANTEAFF. The CDR3 nucleotides read TGTGCCAGCTCACCACCGACAACGGCGAACACTGAAGCTTTCTTT. Variable domain in full (rest from reference TRBV18 and TRBJ1-1): NAGVMQNPRHLVRRRGQEARLRCSPMKGHSHVYWYRQLPEEGLKFMVYLQKENIIDESGMPKERFSAEFPKEGPSILRIQQVVRGDSAAYFCASSPPTTANTEAFFGQGTRLTVV.

This clone was recorded only once. The gene calls are TRBV4-1 and TRBJ2-7, with D tentatively TRBD1 (6 bases). The CDR3 spans 14 residues. V dropped 10 bases and J dropped 5 bases, with 21 bases sitting between them. The germline gives CDR1 MGHRA, CDR2 YSYEKL. The CDR3 loop reads CATEGVSPTDEQYF. The CDR3 DNA sequence: TGCGCCACTGAGGGGGTGAGTCCTACGGACGAGCAGTACTTC.

The V gene is TRBV4-2, the J gene TRBJ2-1; possible D gene TRBD2, 5 bases. V lost 0 bases to trimming and J lost 3 bases, with 12 bases between them. The germline V gene encodes CDR1 LGHNA and CDR2 YNFKEQ. The CDR3 is 16 amino acids. The CDR3 protein is CASSQDSPGGYNEQFF. In nucleotides, the CDR3 is TGTGCCAGCAGCCAAGATAGCCCCGGAGGCTACAATGAGCAGTTCTTC.

For this clone: This same CDR3 is encoded by further DNA sequences in the sample. The chain couples TRBV7-2 to TRBJ2-3; D is unclear. This CDR3 contains 13 residues. V was clipped by 1 base and J by 1 base, with 3 bases between them. Germline CDR1 is SGHTA and CDR2 is FQGNSA. CDR3 protein: CASSLVGTDTQYF. Here the CDR3 DNA reads TGTGCCAGCAGCTTAGTTGGCACAGATACGCAGTATTTT.

The chain employs TRBV6-6 and TRBJ1-1, with unresolved D. V was clipped by 0 bases and J by 5 bases, with 13 bases between them. The CDR3 extends over 15 amino acids. Germline V gives CDR1 MNHNY, CDR2 SVGAGI (reference sequence). CDR3 sequence: CASSYSRARSTEAFF. Written as DNA, the CDR3 is TGTGCCAGCAGTTACTCAAGGGCAAGGTCGACTGAAGCTTTCTTT.

This chain links TRBV5-5 with TRBJ1-1, with D tentatively TRBD1 (5 bases). Germline lookup yields CDR1 SGHKS and CDR2 YYEKEE (reference sequence). V lost 0 bases and J lost 5, with 8 bases in between. The CDR3 loop spans 13 amino acids. CDR3 sequence (DNA): TGTGCCAGCAGCTTGGAAAGGGGAACTGAAGCTTTCTTT. Protein product: CASSLERGTEAFF.

As to this clone: One end of the junction does not line up with germline, which may come from a read error. V usage is TRBV6-1 and J usage is TRBJ1-5, with 7 bases identical to TRBD1. Looked up from germline, CDR1 is MNHNS and CDR2 is SASEGT. The CDR3 length is 16 residues. DNA for the CDR3: TGTGCCAGCAGGGAAGCCGGGACAGCGGGCTCTATGGCCCAGCATTTT. Its translation is CASREAGTAGSMAQHF.

For this clone: Its ends do not fully match the called genes, so a read error is possible. The chain carries TRBV6-1 and TRBJ1-3; a possible D gene is TRBD1 (5 bases). The CDR3 has 12 residues. CDR1 is MNHNS and CDR2 is SASEGT in the germline V gene. The CDR3: CASSEAIGTAVF. CDR3 DNA: TGTGCCAGCAGTGAAGCCATAGGGACCGCCGTTTTT.

This chain links TRBV2 with TRBJ1-1, with TRBD1 as a possible D gene (5 bases). The CDR3 extends over 13 amino acids. Trimming took 4 bases from V and 6 from J, leaving 12 bases between them. From germline, CDR1 is SNHLY and CDR2 FYNNEI. In DNA form, the CDR3 reads TGTGCCAGCAGTGCAGGGACGGGCCCTGAAGCTTTCTTT. Amino acids: CASSAGTGPEAFF.